This T cell receptor beta chain was found in a study of blood T cell repertoires in COVID-19. Study information: Researchers got acute and convalescent COVID-19 samples from the United States, Italy and Spain. T cells, B-cell-depleted T cells, or PBMCs provided the cDNA or gDNA that served as material.

Profiled with immunoSEQ multiplex PCR; TCRdb holds only in-frame clones, not every one. The sample includes about 170,000 clones, roughly 87% of them seen just once. The cohort comprised adults aged about 18 to 90 years residing in 20 to 25 US areas. Looked up from germline, CDR1 is SEHNR and CDR2 is FQNEAQ (reference sequence). V was pared by 5 bases and J by 5 bases, with 21 bases between. This CDR3 region has 16 residues. Source material: PBMCs or T cells enriched from blood (not recorded which). The V gene is TRBV7-9, the J gene TRBJ2-5; D unresolved. This sequence originates from a woman aged 50 to 65 who had recovered from COVID-19. CDR3 DNA: TGTGCCAGCAGCCAAGACGGTTTTGTAGCTAGGGAGACCCAGTACTTC. This encodes CASSQDGFVARETQYF.